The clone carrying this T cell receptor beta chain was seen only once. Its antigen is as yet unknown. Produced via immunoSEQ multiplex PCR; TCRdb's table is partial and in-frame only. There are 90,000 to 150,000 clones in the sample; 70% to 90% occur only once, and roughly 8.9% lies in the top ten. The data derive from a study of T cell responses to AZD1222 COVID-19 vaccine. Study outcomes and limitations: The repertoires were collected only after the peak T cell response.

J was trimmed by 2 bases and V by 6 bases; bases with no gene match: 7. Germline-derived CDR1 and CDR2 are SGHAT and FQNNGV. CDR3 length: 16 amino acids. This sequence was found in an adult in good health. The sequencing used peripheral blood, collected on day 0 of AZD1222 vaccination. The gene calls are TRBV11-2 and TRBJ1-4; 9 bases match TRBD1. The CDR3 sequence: CASRQGQGATNEKLFF. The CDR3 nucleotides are TGTGCCAGCAGACAGGGACAGGGCGCGACTAATGAAAAACTGTTTTTT.